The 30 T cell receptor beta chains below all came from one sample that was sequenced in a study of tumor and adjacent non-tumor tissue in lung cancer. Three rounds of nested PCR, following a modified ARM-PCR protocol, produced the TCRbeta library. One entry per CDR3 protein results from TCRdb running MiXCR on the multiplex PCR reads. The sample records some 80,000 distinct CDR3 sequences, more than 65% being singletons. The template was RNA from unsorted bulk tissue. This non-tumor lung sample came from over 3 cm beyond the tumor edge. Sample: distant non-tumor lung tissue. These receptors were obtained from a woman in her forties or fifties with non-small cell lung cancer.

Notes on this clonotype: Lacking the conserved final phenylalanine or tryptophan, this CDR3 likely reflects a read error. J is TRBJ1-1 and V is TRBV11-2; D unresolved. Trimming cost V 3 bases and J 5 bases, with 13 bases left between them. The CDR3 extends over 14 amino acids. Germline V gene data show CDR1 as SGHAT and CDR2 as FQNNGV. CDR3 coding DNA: TGTGCCAGCAGCTTGCTAATACTAGGAACTGAAGCTTTCTCT. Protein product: CASSLLILGTEAFS.

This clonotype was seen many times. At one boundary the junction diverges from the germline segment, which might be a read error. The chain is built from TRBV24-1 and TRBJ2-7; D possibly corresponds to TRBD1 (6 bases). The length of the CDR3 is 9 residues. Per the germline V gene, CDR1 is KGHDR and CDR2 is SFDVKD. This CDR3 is CATHERTVF. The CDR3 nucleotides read TGTGCCACCCATGAAAGGACAGTCTTC.

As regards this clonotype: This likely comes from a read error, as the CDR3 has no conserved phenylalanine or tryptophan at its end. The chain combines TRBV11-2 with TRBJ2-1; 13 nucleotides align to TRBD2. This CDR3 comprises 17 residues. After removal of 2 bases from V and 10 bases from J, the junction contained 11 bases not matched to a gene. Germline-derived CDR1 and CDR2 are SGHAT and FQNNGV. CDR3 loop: CASSLRVTSGGAGEQFL. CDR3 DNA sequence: TGTGCCAGCAGCTTACGGGTTACTAGCGGGGGGGCCGGCGAGCAGTTCTTA.

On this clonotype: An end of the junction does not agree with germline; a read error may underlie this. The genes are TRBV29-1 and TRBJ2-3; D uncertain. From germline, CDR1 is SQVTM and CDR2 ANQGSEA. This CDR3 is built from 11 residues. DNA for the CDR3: TGCAGCGTTGAAGACAAAGATGCGCAATATTTT. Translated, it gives CSVEDKDAQYF.

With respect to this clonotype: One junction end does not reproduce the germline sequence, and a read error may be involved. CDR3 sequence reads: CASILVDSNQLQHF. The CDR3 DNA follows: TGTGCCAGCATTTTAGTGGATAGCAATCAACTCCAGCATTTT. The rearrangement uses TRBV12-3 or TRBV12-4 and TRBJ1-5; no reliable D call. The CDR3 has 14 residues.

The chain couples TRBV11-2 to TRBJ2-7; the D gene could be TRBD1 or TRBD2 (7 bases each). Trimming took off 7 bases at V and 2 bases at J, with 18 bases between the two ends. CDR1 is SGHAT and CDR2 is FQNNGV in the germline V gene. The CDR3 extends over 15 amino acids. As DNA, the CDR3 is TGTGCCAGCAACAGCGGGACAGAGCGCACCTACGAGCAGTACTTC. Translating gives CASNSGTERTYEQYF.

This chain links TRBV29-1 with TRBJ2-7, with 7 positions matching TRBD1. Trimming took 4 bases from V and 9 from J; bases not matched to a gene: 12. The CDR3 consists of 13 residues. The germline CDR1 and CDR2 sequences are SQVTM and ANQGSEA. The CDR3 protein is CSVAAVQGIGQYF. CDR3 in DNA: TGCAGCGTTGCGGCAGTACAGGGGATCGGGCAGTACTTC.

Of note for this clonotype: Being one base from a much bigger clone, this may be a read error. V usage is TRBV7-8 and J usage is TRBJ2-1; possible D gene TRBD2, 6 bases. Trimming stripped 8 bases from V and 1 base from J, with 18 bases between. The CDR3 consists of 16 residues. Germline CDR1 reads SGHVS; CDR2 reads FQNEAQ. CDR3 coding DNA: TGTGCCAGCGGTGGCGGACCGGGAGATTCCTACAATGAGCAGTTCTTC. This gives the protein CASGGGPGDSYNEQFF.

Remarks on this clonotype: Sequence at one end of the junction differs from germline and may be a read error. The CDR3 sequence is CASNAGTTDRQYF. CDR3 nucleotides: TGTGCCAGTAATGCGGGCACCACAGATAGGCAGTATTTT. The chain has TRBV19 and TRBJ2-3, with a weak D call TRBD2 (5 bases). The CDR3 has 13 residues. Germline V gives CDR1 LNHDA, CDR2 SQIVND (reference sequence).

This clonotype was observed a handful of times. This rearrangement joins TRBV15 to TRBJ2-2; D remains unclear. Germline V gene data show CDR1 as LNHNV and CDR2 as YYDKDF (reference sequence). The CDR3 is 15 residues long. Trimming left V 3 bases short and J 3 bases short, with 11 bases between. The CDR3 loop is CATSRSRWDTGELFF. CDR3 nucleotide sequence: TGTGCCACCAGCAGGTCAAGGTGGGACACCGGGGAGCTGTTTTTT. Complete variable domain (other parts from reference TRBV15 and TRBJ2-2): DAMVIQNPRYQVTQFGKPVTLSCSQTLNHNVMYWYQQKSSQAPKLLFHYYDKDFNNEADTPDNFQSRRPNTSFCFLDIRSPGLGDTAMYLCATSRSRWDTGELFFGEGSRLTVL.

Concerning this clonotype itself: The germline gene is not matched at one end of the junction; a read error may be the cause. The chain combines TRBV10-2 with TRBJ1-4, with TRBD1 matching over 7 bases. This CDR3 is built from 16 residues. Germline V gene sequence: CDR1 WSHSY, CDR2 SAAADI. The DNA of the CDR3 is TGCGCCAGCACTGACAGGGCGGGAGCAACTAATGAAAAACTGTTATTT. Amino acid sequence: CASTDRAGATNEKLLF.

CDR3 nucleotide sequence: TGTGCCAGCAATAAGACAGGGGCCGGGTCTGGGGAGCTGTTTTTT. It is translated as CASNKTGAGSGELFF. This chain links TRBV6-5 with TRBJ2-2, with 8 bases fitting TRBD1. V was pared by 7 bases and J by 8 bases, with 12 bases of the junction left unmatched. This CDR3 spans 15 amino acids. Per the germline V gene, CDR1 is MNHEY and CDR2 is SVGAGI.

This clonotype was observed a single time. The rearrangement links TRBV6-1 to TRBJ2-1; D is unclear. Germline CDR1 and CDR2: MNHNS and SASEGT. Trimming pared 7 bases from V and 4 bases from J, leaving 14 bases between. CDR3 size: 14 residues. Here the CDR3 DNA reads TGTGCCAGCAATAGGCACCACACTTACAATGAGCAGTTCTTC. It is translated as CASNRHHTYNEQFF.

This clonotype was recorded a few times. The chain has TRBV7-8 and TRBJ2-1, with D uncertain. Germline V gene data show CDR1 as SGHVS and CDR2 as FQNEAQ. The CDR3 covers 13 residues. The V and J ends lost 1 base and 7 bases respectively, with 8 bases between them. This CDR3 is CASSLGAVNEQFF. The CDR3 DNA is TGTGCCAGCAGCTTAGGAGCAGTGAATGAGCAGTTCTTC.

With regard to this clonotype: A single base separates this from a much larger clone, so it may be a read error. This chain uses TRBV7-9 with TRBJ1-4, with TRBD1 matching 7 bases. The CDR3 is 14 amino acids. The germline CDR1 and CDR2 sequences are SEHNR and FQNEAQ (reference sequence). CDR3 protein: CTSSLTGQDEKLFF. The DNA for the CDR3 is TGTACCAGCAGCTTAACTGGACAGGATGAAAAACTGTTTTTT.

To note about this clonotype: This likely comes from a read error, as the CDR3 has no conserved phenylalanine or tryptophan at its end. As DNA, the CDR3 is TGTGCCAGCAGTGGGGTGAGTGAGGCTCAGCCCCAGCATTTA. Amino acid sequence: CASSGVSEAQPQHL. The chain uses TRBV6-1 and TRBJ1-5; D is unclear. This CDR3 comprises 14 residues. Germline V gene sequence: CDR1 MNHNS, CDR2 SASEGT. V lost 4 bases, J lost 6 bases, and 13 bases lay in between.

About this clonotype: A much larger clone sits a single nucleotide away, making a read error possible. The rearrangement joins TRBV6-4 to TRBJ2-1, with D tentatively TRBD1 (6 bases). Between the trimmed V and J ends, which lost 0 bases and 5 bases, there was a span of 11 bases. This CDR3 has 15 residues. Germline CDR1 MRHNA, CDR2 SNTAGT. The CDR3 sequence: CASSDSSGVNNEQFF. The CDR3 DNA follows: TGTGCCAGCAGTGACTCGTCAGGGGTTAACAATGAGCAGTTCTTC.

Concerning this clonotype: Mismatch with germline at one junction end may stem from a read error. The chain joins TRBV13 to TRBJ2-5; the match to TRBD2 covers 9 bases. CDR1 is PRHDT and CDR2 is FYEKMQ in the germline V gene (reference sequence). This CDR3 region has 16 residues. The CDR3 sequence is CVSSLGLARPQETQYF. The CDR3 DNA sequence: TGTGTCAGCAGCCTAGGACTAGCGAGGCCTCAAGAGACCCAGTACTTC.

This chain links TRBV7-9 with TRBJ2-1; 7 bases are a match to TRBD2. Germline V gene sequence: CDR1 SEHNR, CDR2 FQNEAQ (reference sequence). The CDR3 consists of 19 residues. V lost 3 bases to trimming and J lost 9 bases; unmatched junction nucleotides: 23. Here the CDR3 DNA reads TGTGCCAGCAGCTTCCCGGCCGCGTTTGCGCGGGAGCGATTTGGTGAGCAGTTCTTC. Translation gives CASSFPAAFARERFGEQFF.

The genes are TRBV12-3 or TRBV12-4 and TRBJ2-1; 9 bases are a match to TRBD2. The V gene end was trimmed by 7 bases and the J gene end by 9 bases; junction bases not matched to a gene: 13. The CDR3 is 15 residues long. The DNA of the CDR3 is TGTGCCAGCATGTTAATAGCGGGGGCAGACAGTGAGCAGTTCTTC. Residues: CASMLIAGADSEQFF.

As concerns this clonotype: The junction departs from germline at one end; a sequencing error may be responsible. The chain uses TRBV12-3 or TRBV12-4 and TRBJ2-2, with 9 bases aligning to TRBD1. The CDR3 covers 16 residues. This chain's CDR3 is CASRPPQGANTGKLCF. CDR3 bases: TGTGCCAGCAGGCCCCCACAGGGGGCGAACACCGGGAAGCTGTGCTTT.

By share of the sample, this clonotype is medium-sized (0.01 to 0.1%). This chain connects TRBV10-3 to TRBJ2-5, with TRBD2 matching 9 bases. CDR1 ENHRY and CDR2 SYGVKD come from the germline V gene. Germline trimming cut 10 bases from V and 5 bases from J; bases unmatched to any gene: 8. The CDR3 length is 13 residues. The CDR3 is CATMRGRGETQYF. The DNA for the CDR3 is TGTGCCACCATGCGCGGGAGGGGGGAGACCCAGTACTTC.

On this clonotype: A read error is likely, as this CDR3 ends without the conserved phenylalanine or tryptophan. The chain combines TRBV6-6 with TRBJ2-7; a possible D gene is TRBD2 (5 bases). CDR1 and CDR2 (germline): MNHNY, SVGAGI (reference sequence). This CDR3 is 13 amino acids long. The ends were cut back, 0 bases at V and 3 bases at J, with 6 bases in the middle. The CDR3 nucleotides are TGTGCCAGCAGTTACTCCGGGGACTACGAGCAGTACTCG. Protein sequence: CASSYSGDYEQYS.

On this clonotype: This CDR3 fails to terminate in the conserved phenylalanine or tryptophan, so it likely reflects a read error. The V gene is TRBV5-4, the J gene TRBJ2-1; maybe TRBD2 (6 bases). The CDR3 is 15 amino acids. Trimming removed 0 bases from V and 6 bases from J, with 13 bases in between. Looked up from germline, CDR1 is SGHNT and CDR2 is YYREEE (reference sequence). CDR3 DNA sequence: TGTGCCAGCAGCTTGGAAGCGAGAGCGGGCAATGAGCAGTTCATC. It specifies CASSLEARAGNEQFI.

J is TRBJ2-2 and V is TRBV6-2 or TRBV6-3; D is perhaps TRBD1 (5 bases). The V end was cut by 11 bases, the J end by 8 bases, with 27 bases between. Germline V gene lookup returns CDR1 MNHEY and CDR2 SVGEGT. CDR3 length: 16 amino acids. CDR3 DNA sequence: TGTGCCGACAGTCGCCTTGGACACAGGCTAACAGGGGAGCTGTTTTTT. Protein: CADSRLGHRLTGELFF.

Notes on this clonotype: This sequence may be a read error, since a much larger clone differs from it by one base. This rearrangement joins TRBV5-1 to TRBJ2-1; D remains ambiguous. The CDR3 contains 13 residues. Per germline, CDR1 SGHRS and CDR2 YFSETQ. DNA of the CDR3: TGCGCCAGCCGCTTGAACACCAACAATGAGCAGTTCTTC. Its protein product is CASRLNTNNEQFF.

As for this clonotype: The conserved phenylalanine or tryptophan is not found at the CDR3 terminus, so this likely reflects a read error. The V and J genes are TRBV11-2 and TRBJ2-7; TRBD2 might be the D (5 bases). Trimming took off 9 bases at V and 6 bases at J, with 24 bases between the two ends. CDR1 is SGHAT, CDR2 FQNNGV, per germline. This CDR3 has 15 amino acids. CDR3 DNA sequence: TGTGCCAGTAGCCCCTGGAGAGGAGGAGGTCGCGAGCAGTACCTC. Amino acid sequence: CASSPWRGGGREQYL.

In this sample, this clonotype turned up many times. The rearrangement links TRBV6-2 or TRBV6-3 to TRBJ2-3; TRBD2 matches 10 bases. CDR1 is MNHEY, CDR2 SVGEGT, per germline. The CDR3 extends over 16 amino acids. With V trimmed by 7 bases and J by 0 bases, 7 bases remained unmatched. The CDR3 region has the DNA TGTGCCAGCACCATACTAGCGGGGCCTAGCACAGATACGCAGTATTTT. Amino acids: CASTILAGPSTDTQYF.

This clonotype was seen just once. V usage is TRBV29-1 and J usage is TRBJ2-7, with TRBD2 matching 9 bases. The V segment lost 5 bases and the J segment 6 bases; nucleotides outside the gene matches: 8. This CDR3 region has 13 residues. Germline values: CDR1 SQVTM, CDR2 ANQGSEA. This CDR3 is CSVSSGIFVEQYF. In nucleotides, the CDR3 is TGCAGCGTTTCTAGCGGGATCTTTGTCGAGCAGTACTTC.

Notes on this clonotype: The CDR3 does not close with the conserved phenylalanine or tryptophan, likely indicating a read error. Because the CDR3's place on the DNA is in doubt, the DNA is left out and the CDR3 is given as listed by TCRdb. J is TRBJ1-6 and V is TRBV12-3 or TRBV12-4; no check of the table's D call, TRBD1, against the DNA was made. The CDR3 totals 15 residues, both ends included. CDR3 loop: CASSSKGPYNSPPHS.